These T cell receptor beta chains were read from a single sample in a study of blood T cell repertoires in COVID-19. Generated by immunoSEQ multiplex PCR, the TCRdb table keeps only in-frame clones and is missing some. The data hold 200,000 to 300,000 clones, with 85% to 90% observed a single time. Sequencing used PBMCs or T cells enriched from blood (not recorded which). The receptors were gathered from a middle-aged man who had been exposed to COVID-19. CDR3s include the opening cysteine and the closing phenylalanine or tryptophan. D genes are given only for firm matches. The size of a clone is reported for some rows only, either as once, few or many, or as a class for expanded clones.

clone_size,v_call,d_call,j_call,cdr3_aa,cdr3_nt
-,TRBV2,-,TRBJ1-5,CASSTAYGSNQPQHF,TGTGCCAGCAGTACGGCCTACGGGAGCAATCAGCCCCAGCATTTT
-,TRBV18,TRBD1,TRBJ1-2,CASSPWVDRGAGYTF,TGTGCCAGCTCACCATGGGTTGACAGGGGAGCTGGCTACACCTTC
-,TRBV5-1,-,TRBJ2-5,CASSWGPDQETQYF,TGCGCCAGCAGCTGGGGCCCAGACCAAGAGACCCAGTACTTC
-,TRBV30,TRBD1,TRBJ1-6,CAWRDRGSHSPLHF,TGTGCCTGGCGGGACAGGGGGTCGCATTCACCCCTCCACTTT
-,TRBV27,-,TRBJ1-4,CASSLLGGGSEKLFF,TGTGCCAGCAGTTTATTGGGGGGCGGGAGTGAAAAACTGTTTTTT
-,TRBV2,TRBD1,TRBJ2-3,CASSEAKDRGSKEYF,TGTGCCAGCAGTGAAGCCAAGGACAGGGGCTCTAAGGAGTATTTT
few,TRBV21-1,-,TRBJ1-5,CASIRGEVNQPQHF,TGTGCCAGCATCCGGGGAGAGGTCAATCAGCCCCAGCATTTT
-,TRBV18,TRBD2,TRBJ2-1,CASSPGLADNEQFF,TGTGCCAGCTCACCGGGACTAGCGGACAATGAGCAGTTCTTC
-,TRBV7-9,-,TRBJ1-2,CASSLFGGLYGYTF,TGTGCCAGCAGCTTGTTCGGGGGGCTCTATGGCTACACCTTC
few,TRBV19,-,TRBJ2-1,CASSLRDNEQFF,TGTGCCAGTAGTTTAAGAGACAATGAGCAGTTCTTC
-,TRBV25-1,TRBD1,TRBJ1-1,CASSETGVFTEAFF,TGTGCCAGCAGTGAGACAGGGGTGTTCACTGAAGCTTTCTTT
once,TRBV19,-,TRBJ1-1,CASREGLNTEAFF,TGTGCCAGTCGGGAGGGATTGAACACTGAAGCTTTCTTT
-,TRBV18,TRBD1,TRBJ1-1,CASSPIPDRNNEAFF,TGTGCCAGCTCACCTATACCGGACAGGAACAACGAAGCTTTCTTT
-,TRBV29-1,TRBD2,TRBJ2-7,CSVAPGHGGYEQYF,TGCAGCGTCGCCCCCGGGCACGGGGGGTACGAGCAGTACTTC
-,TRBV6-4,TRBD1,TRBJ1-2,CASSPAGQMGYGYTF,TGTGCCAGCAGTCCCGCGGGACAGATGGGCTATGGCTACACCTTC
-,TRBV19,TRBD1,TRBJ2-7,CASSPRTGKTYEQYF,TGTGCCAGTAGTCCACGGACAGGGAAGACCTACGAGCAGTACTTC
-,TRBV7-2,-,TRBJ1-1,CASSFGGAKTEAFF,TGTGCCAGCAGCTTTGGGGGGGCTAAAACTGAAGCTTTCTTT
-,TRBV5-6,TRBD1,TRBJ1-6,CASSLGQKGSPLHF,TGTGCCAGCAGTCTGGGACAGAAGGGTTCACCCCTCCACTTT
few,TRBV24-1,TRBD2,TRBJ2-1,CATSDPGWRGASYNEQFF,TGTGCCACCAGTGATCCAGGGTGGCGGGGGGCGTCCTACAATGAGCAGTTCTTC
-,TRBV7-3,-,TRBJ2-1,CASSEGLGSYNEQFF,TGTGCCAGCAGCGAGGGACTCGGGTCCTACAATGAGCAGTTCTTC
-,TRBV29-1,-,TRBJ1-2,CSVLGENYGYTF,TGCAGCGTTCTGGGAGAGAACTATGGCTACACCTTC
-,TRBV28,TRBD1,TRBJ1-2,CASSLQGDTLARGYTF,TGTGCCAGCAGCCTACAGGGGGATACCCTCGCTCGTGGCTACACCTTC
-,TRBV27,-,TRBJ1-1,CASSLWGGATEAFF,TGTGCCAGCAGTTTATGGGGGGGGGCCACTGAAGCTTTCTTT
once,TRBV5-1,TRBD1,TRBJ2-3,CASSSRTTGRTDTQYF,TGCGCCAGCAGCTCCCGGACGACAGGGAGAACAGATACGCAGTATTTT
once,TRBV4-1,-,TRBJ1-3,CASSQEQTSGNTIYF,TGCGCCAGCAGCCAAGAACAGACCTCTGGAAACACCATATATTTT
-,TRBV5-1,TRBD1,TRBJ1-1,CASSGDRGTEAFF,TGCGCCAGCAGCGGTGACAGGGGAACTGAAGCTTTCTTT
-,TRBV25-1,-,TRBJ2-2,CASSEAGATGELFF,TGTGCCAGCAGTGAGGCAGGGGCAACCGGGGAGCTGTTTTTT
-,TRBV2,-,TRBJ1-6,CASSEVLRSPLHF,TGTGCCAGCAGCGAAGTGCTACGTTCACCCCTCCACTTT
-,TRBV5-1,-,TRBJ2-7,CASSLGDIATEQYF,TGCGCCAGCAGCTTGGGGGACATAGCTACCGAGCAGTACTTC
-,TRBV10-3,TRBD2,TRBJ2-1,CAISSGTSGVYNEQFF,TGTGCCATCAGTTCCGGGACTAGCGGGGTCTACAATGAGCAGTTCTTC
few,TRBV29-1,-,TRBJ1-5,CSVGQVNQPQHF,TGCAGCGTTGGACAGGTCAATCAGCCCCAGCATTTT
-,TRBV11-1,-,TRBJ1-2,CASSFGSEGYTF,TGTGCCAGCAGCTTTGGGAGTGAGGGCTACACCTTC
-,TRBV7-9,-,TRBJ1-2,CASGQAHGYTF,TGTGCCAGTGGGCAGGCCCATGGCTACACCTTC
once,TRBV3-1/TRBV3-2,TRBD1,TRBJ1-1,CASSPRDRGLVEAFF,TGTGCCAGCAGCCCCCGGGACAGGGGGTTGGTTGAAGCTTTCTTT
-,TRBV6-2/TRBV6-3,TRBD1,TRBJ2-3,CASSFGQGSTDTQYF,TGTGCCAGCAGCTTCGGACAGGGAAGCACAGATACGCAGTATTTT
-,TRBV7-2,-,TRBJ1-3,CASSRQYSGNTIYF,TGTGCCAGCAGTAGACAGTACTCTGGAAACACCATATATTTT
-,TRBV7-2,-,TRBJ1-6,CASSLGAAAPGSPLHF,TGTGCCAGCAGCTTAGGGGCTGCCGCACCGGGGTCACCCCTCCACTTT
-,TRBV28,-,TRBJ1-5,CASSLWGGGNQPQHF,TGTGCCAGCAGTTTATGGGGAGGGGGCAATCAGCCCCAGCATTTT
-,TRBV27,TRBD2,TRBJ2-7,CASSRSGGWLLEQYF,TGTGCCAGCAGCCGGAGCGGGGGCTGGTTATTGGAGCAGTACTTC
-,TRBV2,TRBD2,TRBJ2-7,CASRRLAGGALDEQYF,TGTGCCAGCCGCCGACTAGCGGGGGGGGCACTCGACGAGCAGTACTTC
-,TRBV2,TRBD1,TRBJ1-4,CASSESGTGIQGSEKLFF,TGTGCCAGCAGTGAGTCCGGGACAGGGATCCAAGGGAGTGAAAAACTGTTTTTT
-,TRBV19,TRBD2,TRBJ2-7,CASSLGLASEQYF,TGTGCCAGTAGTCTGGGACTAGCAAGCGAGCAGTACTTC
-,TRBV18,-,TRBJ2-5,CASSPTTGSETQYF,TGTGCCAGCTCACCCACGACAGGTTCAGAGACCCAGTACTTC